This T cell receptor beta chain was sequenced for a study of cytomegalovirus exposure and HLA in healthy donors. The CDR3 extends over 17 amino acids. Between the trimmed V and J ends, which lost 0 bases and 3 bases, there was a span of 16 bases. The V gene's germline CDR1 is SGDLS and CDR2 YYNGEE. The PCR employed 60 Vbeta primers together with 13 Jbeta primers. The method was immunoSEQ multiplex PCR; TCRdb's version includes in-frame clones alone and lacks a portion of them. The table includes around 180,000 clones, 77% detected once. Sequencing was done on a sample of PBMCs. This sequence originates from a woman in her thirties in good health and CMV-seropositive. The chain couples TRBV9 to TRBJ2-4, with D perhaps matching TRBD1 (6 bases). CDR3 nucleotide sequence: TGTGCCAGCAGCGTAGGGGGTCAGGGGAAAGGCAAAAACATTCAGTACTTC. This gives the protein CASSVGGQGKGKNIQYF.